A single sample is the source of the 31 T cell receptor beta chains below, sequenced in a study of Ad26.COV2.S vaccination and SARS-CoV-2 variants. The assay was immunoSEQ multiplex PCR, and TCRdb's table has in-frame clones only and misses some. The sample has about 350,000 clones, 80% to 90% seen once. The treatment denotes: 19 received Ad26.COV2.S at low or high dose, single or two shots; 5 received placebo; per-sample allocation not given. Collection of samples fell on day 63 after the first vaccine or placebo injection. This material consisted of peripheral blood, taken in a trial of Ad26.COV2.S vaccine versus placebo. These receptors came from a person aged 18-60 years who received the Ad26.COV2.S COVID-19 vaccine or a placebo.

This clone came up once. The chain couples TRBV19 to TRBJ2-1; 8 nucleotides line up with TRBD1. V gave up 5 bases and J gave up 9 bases; unmatched junction bases: 9. Germline lookup yields CDR1 LNHDA and CDR2 SQIVND (reference sequence). The CDR3 totals 14 residues. DNA of the CDR3: TGTGCCAGTAGTCTGGCCCCGACAGGGGCTGAGCAGTTCTTC. Translation gives CASSLAPTGAEQFF.

This rearrangement joins TRBV24-1 to TRBJ2-5; D gene uncertain. Trimming left V 3 bases short and J 4 bases short, with 5 bases between. The CDR3 extends over 12 amino acids. Germline V CDR1 and CDR2: KGHDR, SFDVKD. CDR3 DNA: TGTGCCACCAGTGATCGACGAGAGACCCAGTACTTC. Protein product: CATSDRRETQYF.

The genes are TRBV6-1 and TRBJ2-4, with D hard to call. Germline CDR1 MNHNS, CDR2 SASEGT. Trimming cost V 2 bases and J 2 bases, with 10 bases left between them. The CDR3 runs to 15 residues. The CDR3 sequence is CASSELLGSKNIQYF. The CDR3, as DNA: TGTGCCAGCAGTGAATTATTGGGATCCAAAAACATTCAGTACTTC.

The genes are TRBV7-8 and TRBJ2-7; D may be TRBD1 (7 bases). The V end was cut by 5 bases, the J end by 6 bases, with 11 bases between. This CDR3 region has 12 residues. CDR1 and CDR2 (germline): SGHVS, FQNEAQ. This chain's CDR3 is CASSGQGGEQYF. The CDR3 DNA is TGTGCCAGCAGCGGGCAGGGGGGCGAGCAGTACTTC.

The rearrangement links TRBV10-3 to TRBJ2-1; unclear D gene. V lost 2 bases and J 7 bases, leaving 18 bases between the germline ends. This CDR3 comprises 16 residues. Germline V gene data show CDR1 as ENHRY and CDR2 as SYGVKD. The CDR3 is CAISESSPLSGNEQFF. CDR3 DNA: TGTGCCATCAGTGAGAGCTCACCTCTTTCTGGGAATGAGCAGTTCTTC.

The rearrangement uses TRBV29-1 and TRBJ1-4; D is perhaps TRBD1 (6 bases). The CDR3 totals 15 residues. Trimming cost V 0 bases and J 8 bases, with 16 bases left between them. The germline gives CDR1 SQVTM, CDR2 ANQGSEA. The CDR3 region is CSVEDGWTEGEKLFF. CDR3 DNA sequence: TGCAGCGTTGAAGATGGGTGGACAGAGGGAGAAAAACTGTTTTTT.

This clone came up once. The chain employs TRBV30 and TRBJ2-4; D ambiguous. Germline CDR1 and CDR2: GTSNPN and SVGIG (reference sequence). Between the trimmed V and J ends, which lost 1 base and 0 bases, there was a span of 10 bases. CDR3 length: 15 residues. The CDR3 here is CAWSDEDLAKNIQYF. CDR3 in DNA: TGTGCCTGGAGTGACGAGGACCTAGCCAAAAACATTCAGTACTTC.

V is TRBV30 and J is TRBJ1-4; 8 nucleotides match TRBD1. The trim removed 4 bases at V and 7 bases at J, leaving 5 bases unmatched. Per germline, CDR1 GTSNPN and CDR2 SVGIG (reference sequence). This CDR3 has 13 amino acids. CDR3 in amino acids: CAWTGGGGEKLFF. In DNA form, the CDR3 reads TGTGCCTGGACAGGGGGCGGTGGTGAAAAACTGTTTTTT.

The V gene is TRBV5-5, the J gene TRBJ2-6; D unclear. The germline V gene has CDR1 SGHKS and CDR2 YYEKEE (reference sequence). V lost 3 bases to trimming and J lost 0 bases, with 13 bases between them. This CDR3 region has 17 residues. The CDR3 coding sequence is TGTGCCAGCAGCTGGTGGGTCCTAAACTCTGGGGCCAACGTCCTGACTTTC. Amino acids: CASSWWVLNSGANVLTF.

In nucleotides, the CDR3 is TGCAGCGTTGGGCGGGAGGTCACAGATACGCAGTATTTT. This translates into CSVGREVTDTQYF. The rearrangement links TRBV29-1 to TRBJ2-3; TRBD2 agrees at 8 bases. Per the germline V gene, CDR1 is SQVTM and CDR2 is ANQGSEA. V lost 4 bases to trimming and J lost 2 bases; unmatched junction nucleotides: 2. The CDR3 has 13 amino acids.

The V call is TRBV27, the J call TRBJ1-2, with TRBD1 matching over 10 bases. The CDR3 is 13 amino acids. Trimming cost V 3 bases and J 6 bases; bases outside gene matches: 1. The germline V gene encodes CDR1 MNHEY and CDR2 SMNVEV (reference sequence). As DNA, the CDR3 is TGTGCCAGCAGTTTCGGGACAGGGGATGGCTACACCTTC. This gives the protein CASSFGTGDGYTF.

This chain links TRBV2 with TRBJ2-1; 7 bases fit TRBD2. V dropped 2 bases and J dropped 1; count of bases not matched to a gene: 8. Germline values: CDR1 SNHLY, CDR2 FYNNEI. This CDR3 comprises 17 residues. The CDR3 loop is CASSERARESSYNEQFF. In DNA, the CDR3 is TGTGCCAGCAGTGAACGGGCGCGGGAGAGTTCCTACAATGAGCAGTTCTTC.

The chain couples TRBV29-1 to TRBJ2-7; perhaps D is TRBD1 or TRBD2 (5 bases each). The germline gives CDR1 SQVTM, CDR2 ANQGSEA. V was pared by 1 base and J by 6 bases, with 16 bases between. There are 14 residues in the CDR3. The CDR3 DNA reads as TGCAGCGTTGAAGGAGGGCAGGGTAGGGTCGAGCAGTACTTC. It yields the protein CSVEGGQGRVEQYF.

The J gene is TRBJ2-5, the V gene TRBV9; a weak D match, TRBD1 (6 bases). Germline V gene data show CDR1 as SGDLS and CDR2 as YYNGEE. This CDR3 has 16 residues. Trimming stripped 0 bases from V and 4 bases from J, with 16 bases between. CDR3 nucleotides: TGTGCCAGCAGCGTAGCCGGCGGAGCAGGGGTAGAGACCCAGTACTTC. It translates to CASSVAGGAGVETQYF. Filled out from reference TRBV9 and TRBJ2-5, the complete variable domain reads DSGVTQTPKHLITATGQRVTLRCSPRSGDLSVYWYQQSLDQGLQFLIQYYNGEERAKGNILERFSAQQFPDLHSELNLSSLELGDSALYFCASSVAGGAGVETQYFGPGTRLLVL.

This clone is a singleton in its sample. J is TRBJ1-3 and V is TRBV29-1; unclear D gene. The germline V and J ends were trimmed by 4 bases and 0 bases, with 13 bases remaining between them. Germline V gene data show CDR1 as SQVTM and CDR2 as ANQGSEA. The CDR3 has 15 amino acids. The DNA of the CDR3 is TGCAGCGTTGTTGCGCTTCCAGACTCTGGAAACACCATATATTTT. Its protein is CSVVALPDSGNTIYF.

V is TRBV6-5 and J is TRBJ2-7, with D hard to call. The CDR3 runs 15 residues. V dropped 6 bases and J dropped 5 bases, with 20 bases sitting between them. CDR1 and CDR2 (germline): MNHEY, SVGAGI. The CDR3 loop reads CASRQVSGWPDEQYF. As DNA, the CDR3 is TGTGCCAGCAGACAAGTATCTGGGTGGCCGGACGAGCAGTACTTC.

This rearrangement joins TRBV6-5 to TRBJ2-2; D is unresolved. The CDR3 sequence is 13 residues long. Between the trimmed V and J ends, which lost 7 bases and 3 bases, there was a span of 9 bases. Per germline, CDR1 MNHEY and CDR2 SVGAGI. The CDR3 sequence is CASKFPDTGELFF. In DNA, the CDR3 is TGTGCCAGCAAATTTCCGGACACCGGGGAGCTGTTTTTT.

On this clone: Other DNA sequences of this sample code for an identical CDR3. The CDR3 DNA sequence: TGTGCCAGCAGCTTAGACCTTAATTCACCCCTCCACTTT. The encoded protein is CASSLDLNSPLHF. The chain couples TRBV11-2 to TRBJ1-6; D remains unclear. In germline, CDR1 is SGHAT, CDR2 FQNNGV. Deletions cut 0 bases from V and 6 bases from J, with 3 bases between. This CDR3 is 13 amino acids long.

The chain is built from TRBV7-9 and TRBJ2-1, with 10 nucleotides matching TRBD2. The V and J ends lost 5 bases and 6 bases, in that order; junction bases with no gene match: 4. The CDR3 length is 14 residues. The germline gives CDR1 SEHNR, CDR2 FQNEAQ (reference sequence). The CDR3 reads CASSIRTSGNEQFF. DNA of the CDR3: TGTGCCAGCAGCATACGGACTAGCGGCAATGAGCAGTTCTTC.

V gene TRBV5-1 combines with J gene TRBJ1-2; no clear D. The CDR3 consists of 15 residues. In germline, CDR1 is SGHRS, CDR2 YFSETQ. V was clipped by 0 bases and J by 7 bases, with 16 bases between them. The DNA of the CDR3 is TGCGCCAGCAGCTTGGGACGCCGAGGGAGCGGTGGCTACACCTTC. Its protein product is CASSLGRRGSGGYTF.

The rearrangement joins TRBV29-1 to TRBJ1-5; D ambiguous. The V end lost 6 bases, the J end lost 0 bases, and 6 bases lay between the germline ends. Germline V gene sequence: CDR1 SQVTM, CDR2 ANQGSEA. This CDR3 region has 12 residues. The CDR3 spells CSVRISNQPQHF. The CDR3 DNA follows: TGCAGCGTCCGTATTAGCAATCAGCCCCAGCATTTT.

The chain employs TRBV27 and TRBJ1-6, with D possibly being TRBD1 (6 bases). The CDR3 consists of 13 residues. Germline V gene data show CDR1 as MNHEY and CDR2 as SMNVEV (reference sequence). V gave up 6 bases and J gave up 7 bases, with 10 bases separating them. In nucleotides, the CDR3 is TGTGCCAGCAGATCTAGGGGGAATTCACCCCTCCACTTT. The encoded protein is CASRSRGNSPLHF.

This sequence joins TRBV20-1 and TRBJ1-1, with D hard to call. V dropped 3 bases and J dropped 3 bases, with 5 bases sitting between them. Germline loops: CDR1 DFQATT, CDR2 SNEGSKA (reference sequence). The CDR3 sequence is 11 residues long. The CDR3 region has the DNA TGCAGTGCTAGCGATCACACTGAAGCTTTCTTT. It is translated as CSASDHTEAFF.

This clone was counted a single time. The J gene is TRBJ2-7, the V gene TRBV7-2; 15 nucleotides line up with TRBD2. CDR1 and CDR2 from the germline V gene are SGHTA and FQGNSA. The CDR3 sequence is 16 residues long. Trimming took 5 bases from V and 6 from J; bases not matched to a gene: 8. The CDR3, as DNA: TGTGCCAGCAGCCCGACGGGACTAGCGGGAGGCGGCGAGCAGTACTTC. The encoded protein is CASSPTGLAGGGEQYF.

The chain links TRBV5-1 to TRBJ2-3; possible D gene TRBD2, 5 bases. V dropped 6 bases and J dropped 1 base, with 24 bases sitting between them. Germline V lookup: CDR1 SGHRS, CDR2 YFSETQ. The CDR3 runs to 18 residues. The CDR3 loop is CASKLGMGRILGTDTQYF. As DNA, the CDR3 is TGCGCCAGCAAGCTTGGGATGGGGAGAATCCTCGGCACAGATACGCAGTATTTT.

A word on this clone: It is unclear where the CDR3 begins or ends on the DNA, so no DNA is shown, and the CDR3 is as TCRdb lists it. The gene calls are TRBV11-1 and TRBJ2-1. The CDR3 spans 12 residues, counting both ends. The germline gives CDR1 SGHAT, CDR2 FQDESV (reference sequence). The CDR3 sequence is CASSVGWGARFF.

The chain is built from TRBV2 and TRBJ2-1; a possible D gene is TRBD1 (6 bases). CDR3 length equals 13 residues. The ends were cut back, 6 bases at V and 4 bases at J, with 10 bases in the middle. Germline CDR1 SNHLY, CDR2 FYNNEI. The CDR3 spells CASSLGQYNEQFF. CDR3 DNA sequence: TGTGCCAGCAGCTTAGGACAGTACAATGAGCAGTTCTTC. Full variable domain (missing parts from reference TRBV2 and TRBJ2-1): EPEVTQTPSHQVTQMGQEVILRCVPISNHLYFYWYRQILGQKVEFLVSFYNNEISEKSEIFDDQFSVERPDGSNFTLKIRSTKLEDSAMYFCASSLGQYNEQFFGPGTRLTVL.

This chain links TRBV19 with TRBJ1-2, with TRBD1 identical over 10 bases. The CDR3 extends over 16 amino acids. With 7 bases clipped from V and 3 bases from J, the junction kept 11 bases outside the gene matches. Germline-derived CDR1 and CDR2 are LNHDA and SQIVND (reference sequence). The CDR3: CASKNRMTGGDYGYTF. DNA for the CDR3: TGTGCCAGTAAGAACCGAATGACAGGGGGCGACTATGGCTACACCTTC.

The genes are TRBV7-9 and TRBJ1-1; D is perhaps TRBD1 (6 bases). V dropped 5 bases and J dropped 1 base, with 11 bases sitting between them. The germline CDR1 and CDR2 sequences are SEHNR and FQNEAQ (reference sequence). This CDR3 comprises 14 residues. Written as DNA, the CDR3 is TGTGCCAGCAGCGTACAGGGAAGGAACACTGAAGCTTTCTTT. Protein sequence: CASSVQGRNTEAFF.

The chain is built from TRBV14 and TRBJ2-2, with TRBD2 matching 13 bases. The ends lost 5 bases at V and 3 bases at J; junction bases unmatched: 6. CDR3 length equals 17 residues. The germline CDR1 and CDR2 sequences are SGHDN and FVKESK. The DNA of the CDR3 is TGTGCCAGCAGCTTACTAGCGGGAGGGTCGTACACCGGGGAGCTGTTTTTT. Residues: CASSLLAGGSYTGELFF.

To note about this clone: This specimen includes other DNA sequences encoding the same CDR3. The CDR3 sequence is CASRGQGQETQYF. CDR3 in DNA: TGCGCCAGCAGAGGACAGGGCCAAGAGACCCAGTACTTC. The gene calls are TRBV4-1 and TRBJ2-5; 8 nucleotides line up with TRBD1. This CDR3 comprises 13 residues. Germline CDR1 reads MGHRA; CDR2 reads YSYEKL. Trimming removed 6 bases from V and 1 base from J; junction bases left unmatched: 1.